This entry features one TCR beta chain sequence. Expressed TCRB transcripts got sequenced, as all isolated RNA was reverse transcribed. Average reads for naive, central memory and regulatory T cell samples were roughly 3.5 million. TCRdb's table, derived via immunoSEQ multiplex PCR, lists solely in-frame clones and lacks some. The sample contains 130,000 to 150,000 clones, 6.9% of which appear only once. CDR1 is GTSNPN and CDR2 is SVGIG in the germline V gene (reference sequence). The CDR3 spans 14 residues. V gave up 3 bases and J gave up 6 bases, with 15 bases separating them. These data are taken from a study of beta chain features in type 1 diabetes.

The chain couples TRBV30 to TRBJ2-1, with TRBD2 as a possible D gene (6 bases). The clonotype was recovered from a young woman in good health. The material sequenced was central memory CD4+ T cells from blood. The CDR3: CAWRLGLASNEQFF. The CDR3 region has the DNA TGTGCCTGGAGACTGGGGCTAGCGTCCAATGAGCAGTTCTTC. Based on the CDR3 plus reference TRBV30 and TRBJ2-1, the full variable domain is SQTIHQWPATLVQPVGSPLSLECTVEGTSNPNLYWYRQAAGRGLQLLFYSVGIGQISSEVPQNLSASRPQDRQFILSSKKLLLSDSGFYLCAWRLGLASNEQFFGPGTRLTVL.